The rows below give T cell receptor beta chains drawn from one sample of a study of cytomegalovirus exposure and HLA in healthy donors. Sequenced by immunoSEQ multiplex PCR; TCRdb stores in-frame clones only, minus some. The sample shows over 150,000 clones, 75% to 85% of them seen only once. Sequenced sample: PBMCs. The receptors derive from a man younger than 40 in good health and CMV-seronegative. Each CDR3 is given with its conserved first and last residue.

v_call	j_call	cdr3_aa
TRBV14	TRBJ1-2	CASSLSLNYGYTF
TRBV27	TRBJ2-3	CASSFVDTQYF
TRBV5-6	TRBJ2-7	CASTLIGTGVHEQYF
TRBV28	TRBJ1-5	CATGGRGNNQPQHF
TRBV7-3	TRBJ2-1	CASSLGGLDIFDEQFF
TRBV7-8	TRBJ2-7	CASSLWAASYEQYF
TRBV19	TRBJ2-7	CATVRTGSYEQYF
TRBV11-2	TRBJ2-1	CASSLEIQGDEQFF
TRBV7-2	TRBJ1-2	CASSTSGTGYGYTF
TRBV12-5	TRBJ2-2	CASGLGAGGLTNTGELFF
TRBV21-1	TRBJ1-6	CASSRAGKIALGSPLHF
TRBV19	TRBJ1-2	CASMGTGDGYTF
TRBV11-3	TRBJ2-3	CASSWNGQGPGDTQYF
TRBV30	TRBJ2-1	CAGKGGYEQFF
TRBV10-3	TRBJ2-2	CAVTQGSGELFF
TRBV28	TRBJ1-1	CASAWAGKNTEAFF
TRBV5-4	TRBJ1-2	CASSLGGVPYGYTF
TRBV7-2	TRBJ1-4	CASSFHGQGVNEKLFF
TRBV27	TRBJ2-7	CASSPNTGHLYEQYF
TRBV9	TRBJ1-6	CASSVGVDRDSPLHF
TRBV28	TRBJ2-2	CASRLAGNTGELFF
TRBV5-4	TRBJ2-7	CASSLSLAGVNYEQYF
TRBV7-3	TRBJ2-3	CASSSPEATSTDTQYF
TRBV27	TRBJ2-7	CASMQAGAHYEQYF
TRBV5-5	TRBJ1-4	CASSELVANEKLFF
TRBV13	TRBJ1-2	CASSYRTGAGGYTF
TRBV21-1	TRBJ1-4	CASRPRGAREKLFF
TRBV7-6	TRBJ2-5	CASSLDRVEQETQYF
TRBV19	TRBJ2-2	CASTLRTGSTGELFF
TRBV15	TRBJ1-4	CATSRDRRDEKLFF
TRBV4-3	TRBJ2-7	CASSQEEKQDIYEQYF
TRBV4-2	TRBJ2-5	CASSQVVGEGGETQYF
TRBV30	TRBJ1-4	CAWSSGGDEKLFF
TRBV19	TRBJ1-5	CASSGTASNQPQHF
TRBV2	TRBJ2-7	CASSEAIAGSYYEQYF
TRBV5-1	TRBJ2-6	CASSSTGTGANVLTF
TRBV19	TRBJ1-5	CASISQPQHF
TRBV6-5	TRBJ1-2	CASSRVGGSYGYTF
TRBV28	TRBJ2-7	CASRVVRGTINSYEQYF
TRBV10-3	TRBJ2-2	CAISGGRVGTENTGELFF
TRBV5-4	TRBJ1-2	CASSLRGTAHGYTF
TRBV6-5	TRBJ1-2	CASSSPTLLNYGYTF
TRBV11-2	TRBJ2-5	CASSFLDRRGETQYF
TRBV27	TRBJ2-1	CASRMGSGSNSYNEQFF
TRBV19	TRBJ2-2	CAGSGGVSGTGELFF
TRBV18	TRBJ2-7	CASSPLRGSGSYEQYF
TRBV6-1	TRBJ2-7	CASSGWLGTSSHEQYF
TRBV7-2	TRBJ2-5	CASSRQGGRETQYF
TRBV7-6	TRBJ2-5	CASRETGGSETQYF
TRBV6-4	TRBJ1-5	CASSDSERENVVVPGQGPSQPQHF
TRBV5-6	TRBJ2-7	CASSPRTAYYEQYF
TRBV9	TRBJ2-2	CASSVDAVLTGELFF
TRBV5-1	TRBJ1-4	CASSLGHTVPTNEKLFF
TRBV6-5	TRBJ2-1	CASRDRDRDGNEQFF